This TCR beta chain was identified during a study of cytomegalovirus exposure and HLA in healthy donors. Study-level background: Samples from HLA-typed donors yielded approximately 88 million unique TCRs in an early data release.

Study results and limitations: High sensitivity and specificity were reportedly achieved when the classifier diagnosed cytomegalovirus status.

This clone was detected a few times. Its antigen is not identified. Per the germline V gene, CDR1 is SGHNT and CDR2 is YYREEE (reference sequence). CDR3 length: 15 residues. Trimming removed 2 bases at V and 0 bases at J, with 8 bases between. The PCR made use of 60 Vbeta and 13 Jbeta primers. The repertoire was sequenced with immunoSEQ multiplex PCR; TCRdb's copy has only in-frame clones and lacks some. The data show about 140,000 clones, roughly a tenth seen once. Unrecorded immune exposure was likely among donors, who were nominally healthy when sampled. Material for sequencing was PBMCs. The chain links TRBV5-4 to TRBJ2-2, with D unclear. The sequence derives from a male donor in good health and CMV-seronegative. Here the CDR3 reads CASSFGSANTGELFF. As DNA, the CDR3 is TGTGCCAGCAGCTTCGGGTCTGCGAACACCGGGGAGCTGTTTTTT. The full variable domain, its missing parts supplied by reference TRBV5-4 and TRBJ2-2, is ETGVTQSPTHLIKTRGQQVTLRCSSQSGHNTVSWYQQALGQGPQFIFQYYREEENGRGNFPPRFSGLQFPNYSSELNVNALELDDSALYLCASSFGSANTGELFFGEGSRLTVL.